This T cell receptor beta chain originates from a study of post-analysis software for immune sequencing data. V lost 2 bases to trimming and J lost 0 bases; unmatched junction nucleotides: 5. This CDR3 has 16 amino acids. Looked up from germline, CDR1 is SGHVS and CDR2 is FQNEAQ. Unique molecular identifiers tagged the TCR beta cDNA libraries. TCRdb used MiXCR to reprocess the PCR reads, holding one entry per CDR3 protein. Altogether 740,000 or so distinct CDR3 sequences are present, roughly 50% being singletons, with the ten largest covering approximately 4.2%. Comment on this clonotype: Its specificity is not known.

General study findings and limits: A handful of TRBV segments, including TRBV5-6, TRBV5-1 and TRBV20-1, were more frequent in patients than controls. Significantly lower normalized Chao1 diversity was seen in multiple sclerosis patients than in controls.

What was sequenced was blood. This clonotype was sampled from a girl aged 5-17 years with multiple sclerosis. The chain has TRBV7-8 and TRBJ1-2; TRBD1 matches at 8 bases. The CDR3 DNA is TGTGCCAGCAGCTTAAGGGGCAGGGGGCCTAACTATGGCTACACCTTC. Translation gives CASSLRGRGPNYGYTF.